Presented here are 25 T cell receptor beta chains from one specimen sequenced in a study of blood T cell repertoires in COVID-19. TCRdb's copy holds only in-frame clones and misses some; the assay was immunoSEQ multiplex PCR. The data contain about 98,000 clones, 84% of them singletons. Sequenced: peripheral blood. These receptors came from a man aged 35-49 years with active or convalescent COVID-19.

The rearrangement links TRBV18 to TRBJ1-1; perhaps TRBD1 as D (6 bases). This CDR3 is 14 amino acids long. Germline V CDR1 and CDR2: KGHSH, LQKENI. V was trimmed by 6 bases and J by 4 bases, leaving 15 bases between them. DNA of the CDR3: TGTGCCAGCTCCCAGGGGACCTTGAGCACTGAAGCTTTCTTT. Residues: CASSQGTLSTEAFF.

As DNA, the CDR3 is TGTGCCAGCAGCTTAAACGGACAGGGCGACTACGAGCAGTACTTC. It is translated as CASSLNGQGDYEQYF. The gene calls are TRBV5-6 and TRBJ2-7; 8 bases are a match to TRBD1. CDR3 length equals 15 residues. The ends lost 2 bases at V and 3 bases at J; junction bases unmatched: 7. Germline-derived CDR1 and CDR2 are SGHDT and YYEEEE.

This clone was recorded once. The rearrangement links TRBV5-1 to TRBJ2-3; 8 bases align to TRBD2. The germline CDR1 and CDR2 sequences are SGHRS and YFSETQ. Trimming removed 0 bases from V and 3 bases from J; junction bases left unmatched: 0. The CDR3 spans 14 residues. DNA of the CDR3: TGCGCCAGCAGCTTGGGACTAGCGACAGATACGCAGTATTTT. Residues: CASSLGLATDTQYF.

This clone was observed a few times. The chain combines TRBV5-1 with TRBJ2-1, with a possible D match to TRBD2 (5 bases). The CDR3 sequence is 18 residues long. The germline V and J ends were trimmed by 4 bases and 4 bases, with 24 bases remaining between them. Germline V gene lookup returns CDR1 SGHRS and CDR2 YFSETQ. The CDR3 here is CASSAASLGSTIYNEQFF. The CDR3 bases are TGCGCCAGCAGCGCGGCCAGTCTGGGGAGCACAATTTACAATGAGCAGTTCTTC.

V usage is TRBV3-1 (or the pseudogene TRBV3-2) and J usage is TRBJ2-2; D might be TRBD1 (5 bases). Germline CDR1 reads LGHDT; CDR2 reads YNNKEL (reference sequence). This CDR3 has 13 residues. The V and J ends lost 4 bases and 4 bases respectively, with 7 bases between them. The CDR3 DNA follows: TGTGCCAGCAGCCGGGGCAGCACCGGGGAGCTGTTTTTT. Protein sequence: CASSRGSTGELFF.

The chain links TRBV7-9 to TRBJ1-2, with 7 bases fitting TRBD1. V trimming: 5 bases; J trimming: 8 bases; junction bases outside the gene matches: 8. This CDR3 has 13 residues. Germline V lookup: CDR1 SEHNR, CDR2 FQNEAQ (reference sequence). The CDR3 sequence: CASSVNTGDGYTF. DNA for the CDR3: TGTGCCAGCAGCGTGAATACAGGGGACGGCTACACCTTC.

This clone was detected a few times. The rearrangement uses TRBV7-9 and TRBJ2-6; D might be TRBD2 (6 bases). Per germline, CDR1 SEHNR and CDR2 FQNEAQ (reference sequence). V shed 1 base and J shed 0 bases, with 13 bases lying between them. There are 18 residues in the CDR3. The CDR3 is CASSLGQGLFSGANVLTF. CDR3 DNA: TGTGCCAGCAGCTTAGGTCAGGGACTTTTCTCTGGGGCCAACGTCCTGACTTTC.

V is TRBV5-1 and J is TRBJ2-6; D might be TRBD1 (5 bases). CDR1 and CDR2 from the germline V gene are SGHRS and YFSETQ. The CDR3 sequence is 15 residues long. The ends were cut back, 3 bases at V and 2 bases at J, with 9 bases in the middle. This CDR3 is CASSYPGTGANVLTF. In DNA, the CDR3 is TGCGCCAGCAGCTATCCAGGGACTGGGGCCAACGTCCTGACTTTC. Complete variable domain (other parts from reference TRBV5-1 and TRBJ2-6): KAGVTQTPRYLIKTRGQQVTLSCSPISGHRSVSWYQQTPGQGLQFLFEYFSETQRNKGNFPGRFSGRQFSNSRSEMNVSTLELGDSALYLCASSYPGTGANVLTFGAGSRLTVL.

The chain is built from TRBV27 and TRBJ2-3, with 14 positions matching TRBD2. Looked up from germline, CDR1 is MNHEY and CDR2 is SMNVEV (reference sequence). Germline trimming cut 5 bases from V and 4 bases from J; bases unmatched to any gene: 8. The CDR3 spans 17 residues. CDR3 protein: CASSPSGLAGAPDTQYF. The CDR3 nucleotides are TGTGCCAGCAGTCCCTCGGGACTAGCGGGGGCTCCAGATACGCAGTATTTT.

As concerns this clone: At one boundary the junction diverges from the germline segment, which might be a read error. The chain joins TRBV5-1 to TRBJ2-7; 10 bases are a match to TRBD1. The CDR3 sequence is 14 residues long. CDR1 SGHRS and CDR2 YFSETQ come from the germline V gene. The CDR3 loop is CATSRGTGAYEQYF. The CDR3 nucleotides are TGCGCCACCAGCCGTGGGACAGGGGCCTACGAGCAGTACTTC. Supplemented by reference TRBV5-1 and TRBJ2-7, the full variable domain reads KAGVTQTPRYLIKTRGQQVTLSCSPISGHRSVSWYQQTPGQGLQFLFEYFSETQRNKGNFPGRFSGRQFSNSRSEMNVSTLELGDSALYLCATSRGTGAYEQYFGPGTRLTVT.

V and J are TRBV7-2 and TRBJ2-5; 10 nucleotides agree with TRBD2. This CDR3 comprises 15 residues. Unmatched junction bases numbered 8, after V lost 5 bases and J lost 5 bases. CDR1 is SGHTA, CDR2 FQGNSA, per germline. CDR3 amino acids: CASSGTSVGMETQYF. In DNA, the CDR3 is TGTGCCAGCAGCGGGACTAGCGTGGGGATGGAGACCCAGTACTTC.

The V and J genes are TRBV3-1 (or the pseudogene TRBV3-2) and TRBJ1-1, with 9 bases identical to TRBD1. CDR3 size: 16 residues. V was pared by 6 bases and J by 7 bases, with 15 bases of the junction left unmatched. Looked up from germline, CDR1 is LGHDT and CDR2 is YNNKEL (reference sequence). The CDR3 region is CASSPSGTGLIYEAFF. CDR3 in DNA: TGTGCCAGCAGTCCTTCAGGGACAGGGCTGATATATGAAGCTTTCTTT.

This chain links TRBV7-9 with TRBJ2-3; 7 bases match TRBD2. CDR3 length: 15 residues. After removal of 10 bases from V and 1 base from J, the junction contained 11 bases not matched to a gene. Looked up from germline, CDR1 is SEHNR and CDR2 is FQNEAQ (reference sequence). The CDR3 nucleotides read TGTGCCACCTCGACGGGGCTAGCGGGCACAGATACGCAGTATTTT. Amino acids: CATSTGLAGTDTQYF.

The chain recombines TRBV7-9 with TRBJ2-5; 10 bases agree with TRBD2. Trimming cost V 5 bases and J 2 bases; bases outside gene matches: 14. The CDR3 loop spans 18 amino acids. Per germline, CDR1 SEHNR and CDR2 FQNEAQ (reference sequence). CDR3 loop: CASSAPGARTSGQETQYF. CDR3 DNA sequence: TGTGCCAGCAGCGCACCTGGGGCAAGGACTAGCGGACAAGAGACCCAGTACTTC. The whole variable domain, remainder taken from reference TRBV7-9 and TRBJ2-5, is DTGVSQNPRHKITKRGQNVTFRCDPISEHNRLYWYRQTLGQGPEFLTYFQNEAQLEKSRLLSDRFSAERPKGSFSTLEIQRTEQGDSAMYLCASSAPGARTSGQETQYFGPGTRLLVL.

This clone occurred once. The CDR3 DNA is TGCGCCAGCAGCCCCGGGACATCGGCCGGGGTAGTTAGTGAAAAACTGTTTTTT. Residues: CASSPGTSAGVVSEKLFF. The chain carries TRBV5-1 and TRBJ1-4; maybe TRBD1 (6 bases). This CDR3 contains 18 residues. Germline assignment: CDR1 SGHRS and CDR2 YFSETQ. Between the trimmed V and J ends, which lost 4 bases and 7 bases, there was a span of 26 bases. Together with reference TRBV5-1 and TRBJ1-4, the CDR3 gives the full variable domain: KAGVTQTPRYLIKTRGQQVTLSCSPISGHRSVSWYQQTPGQGLQFLFEYFSETQRNKGNFPGRFSGRQFSNSRSEMNVSTLELGDSALYLCASSPGTSAGVVSEKLFFGSGTQLSVL.

The chain is built from TRBV6-5 and TRBJ2-7, with D perhaps matching TRBD2 (7 bases). Germline V gene lookup returns CDR1 MNHEY and CDR2 SVGAGI. The CDR3 loop spans 13 amino acids. V was pared by 7 bases and J by 8 bases, with 18 bases between. In DNA, the CDR3 is TGTGCCAGCAAGGGGGAGGGTGTAGCGAAGCAGTACTTC. Translating it yields CASKGEGVAKQYF.

This clone has only one observation. The V gene is TRBV12-2, the J gene TRBJ1-4. TRBV12-2 is a pseudogene segment. The CDR3 loop spans 14 amino acids. The CDR3 coding sequence is TGTGCAAGTCGCCTGGGGGGACGGCGGGAAAAACTGTTTTTT. Translating gives CASRLGGRREKLFF.

This chain uses TRBV12-5 with TRBJ1-3; D perhaps matches TRBD1 (5 bases). V was clipped by 1 base and J by 4 bases, with 14 bases between them. Germline V lookup: CDR1 LGHNT, CDR2 FRNRAP. The CDR3 extends over 16 amino acids. This CDR3 is CASGLGSPGGGNTIYF. The DNA for the CDR3 is TGTGCTAGTGGTTTGGGTTCTCCTGGGGGGGGAAACACCATATATTTT.

The chain is built from TRBV6-6 and TRBJ2-7; a weak D match, TRBD1 (6 bases). There are 12 residues in the CDR3. V was cut by 5 bases and J by 7 bases, with 12 bases left in between. Germline CDR1 MNHNY, CDR2 SVGAGI (reference sequence). The CDR3 loop reads CASSLSQGEQYF. CDR3 sequence (DNA): TGTGCCAGCAGTCTAAGTCAGGGGGAGCAGTACTTC.

The chain recombines TRBV4-3 with TRBJ1-6; D is undetermined. Trimming removed 0 bases from V and 0 bases from J, with 12 bases in between. The CDR3 contains 18 residues. The germline CDR1 and CDR2 sequences are LGHNA and YSLEER. The CDR3 nucleotides are TGCGCCAGCAGCCAAGAATGGAGCCTTAGCTCCTATAATTCACCCCTCCACTTT. Amino acid sequence: CASSQEWSLSSYNSPLHF.

This clone was counted ten times or more. The gene calls are TRBV5-5 and TRBJ1-6, with D maybe TRBD1 (5 bases). V shed 2 bases and J shed 9 bases, with 18 bases lying between them. Germline values: CDR1 SGHKS, CDR2 YYEKEE (reference sequence). This CDR3 spans 16 amino acids. The CDR3 region has the DNA TGTGCCAGCAGCTTAGGACACAACGAGCAGGGTTCACCCCTCCACTTT. Its translation is CASSLGHNEQGSPLHF.

The chain uses TRBV7-2 and TRBJ1-3; D remains unclear. Trimming took 1 base from V and 0 from J, leaving 7 bases between them. Germline CDR1 SGHTA, CDR2 FQGNSA. The CDR3 runs 15 residues. In nucleotides, the CDR3 is TGTGCCAGCAGCTTAGGTTCGAGCTCTGGAAACACCATATATTTT. It is translated as CASSLGSSSGNTIYF.

The chain carries TRBV12-3 or TRBV12-4 and TRBJ1-2, with 9 bases that match TRBD1. CDR3 length equals 12 residues. Losses at the gene ends were 5 bases for V and 7 bases for J; bases not matched to a gene: 2. This CDR3 reads CASSTGGSGYTF. The CDR3 region has the DNA TGTGCCAGCAGTACAGGGGGCAGTGGCTACACCTTC.

The V gene is TRBV9, the J gene TRBJ2-7; no clear D. Per the germline V gene, CDR1 is SGDLS and CDR2 is YYNGEE. This CDR3 has 14 residues. Trimming cost V 4 bases and J 0 bases, with 11 bases left between them. The CDR3 DNA is TGTGCCAGCAGCATCGGATTAGCCTCCTACGAGCAGTACTTC. Translated, it gives CASSIGLASYEQYF. The full variable domain, rest sourced from reference TRBV9 and TRBJ2-7, is DSGVTQTPKHLITATGQRVTLRCSPRSGDLSVYWYQQSLDQGLQFLIQYYNGEERAKGNILERFSAQQFPDLHSELNLSSLELGDSALYFCASSIGLASYEQYFGPGTRLTVT.

The V gene is TRBV27, the J gene TRBJ2-6, with TRBD2 matching 7 bases. The CDR3 runs to 18 residues. V shed 5 bases, J shed 0 bases, and the junction held 10 bases outside the gene matches. The V gene's germline CDR1 is MNHEY and CDR2 SMNVEV (reference sequence). The chain's CDR3 is CASSRPGLLISGANVLTF. The CDR3 DNA reads as TGTGCCAGCAGTCGACCGGGACTACTGATCTCTGGGGCCAACGTCCTGACTTTC. Drawing the rest from reference TRBV27 and TRBJ2-6, the complete variable domain is EAQVTQNPRYLITVTGKKLTVTCSQNMNHEYMSWYRQDPGLGLRQIYYSMNVEVTDKGDVPEGYKVSRKEKRNFPLILESPSPNQTSLYFCASSRPGLLISGANVLTFGAGSRLTVL.